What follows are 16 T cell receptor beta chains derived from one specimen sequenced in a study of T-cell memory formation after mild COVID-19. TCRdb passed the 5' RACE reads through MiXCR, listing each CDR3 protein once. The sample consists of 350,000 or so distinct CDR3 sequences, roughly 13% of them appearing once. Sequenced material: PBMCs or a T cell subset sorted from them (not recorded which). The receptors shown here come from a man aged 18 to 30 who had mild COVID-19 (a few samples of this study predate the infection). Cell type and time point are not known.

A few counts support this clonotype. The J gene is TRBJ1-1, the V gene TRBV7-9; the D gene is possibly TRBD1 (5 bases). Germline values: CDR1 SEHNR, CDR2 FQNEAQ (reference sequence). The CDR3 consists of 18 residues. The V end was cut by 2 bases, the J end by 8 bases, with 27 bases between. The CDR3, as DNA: TGTGCCAGCAGCTTAATCTTTCAGGACGGAGACAGCCCGGAGGAAGCTTTCTTT. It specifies CASSLIFQDGDSPEEAFF.

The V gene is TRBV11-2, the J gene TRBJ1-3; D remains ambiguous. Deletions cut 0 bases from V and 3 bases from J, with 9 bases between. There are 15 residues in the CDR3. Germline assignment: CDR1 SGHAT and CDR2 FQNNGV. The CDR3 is CASSLDRVRGNTIYF. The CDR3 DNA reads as TGTGCCAGCAGCTTAGATCGGGTCCGTGGAAACACCATATATTTT.

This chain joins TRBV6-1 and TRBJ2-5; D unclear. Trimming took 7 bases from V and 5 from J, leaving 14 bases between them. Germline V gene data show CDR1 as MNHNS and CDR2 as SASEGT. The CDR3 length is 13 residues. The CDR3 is CASTTLVAETQYF. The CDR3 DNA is TGTGCCAGCACTACCCTAGTAGCTGAGACCCAGTACTTC.

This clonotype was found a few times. CDR3 region: CASSPASGATEAFF. DNA for the CDR3: TGTGCCAGCAGCCCCGCGTCGGGGGCCACTGAAGCTTTCTTT. The chain carries TRBV7-3 and TRBJ1-1, with a possible D match to TRBD1 (6 bases). CDR1 and CDR2 (germline): SGHTA, FQGTGA. The CDR3 runs to 14 residues. V dropped 5 bases and J dropped 4 bases, with 14 bases sitting between them.

In DNA, the CDR3 is TGTGCCAGCAGCTCAGGAGGCTTCAATGAGCAGTTCTTC. Translation: CASSSGGFNEQFF. The chain links TRBV11-3 to TRBJ2-1, with D tentatively TRBD2 (5 bases). V lost 4 bases, J lost 6 bases, and 10 bases lay in between. This CDR3 has 13 residues. Germline CDR1 SGHNT, CDR2 YENEEA. The variable domain in full, with the rest retrieved from reference TRBV11-3 and TRBJ2-1, is EAGVVQSPRYKIIEKKQPVAFWCNPISGHNTLYWYLQNLGQGPELLIRYENEEAVDDSQLPKDRFSAERLKGVDSTLKIQPAELGDSAVYLCASSSGGFNEQFFGPGTRLTVL.

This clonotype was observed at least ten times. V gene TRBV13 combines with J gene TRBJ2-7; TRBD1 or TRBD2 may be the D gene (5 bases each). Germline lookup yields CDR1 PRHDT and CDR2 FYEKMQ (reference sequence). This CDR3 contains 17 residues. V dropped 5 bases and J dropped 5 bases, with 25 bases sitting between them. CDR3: CASSPGAVGSTSDEQYF. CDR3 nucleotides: TGTGCCAGCAGCCCCGGGGCCGTAGGGTCCACAAGCGACGAGCAGTACTTC.

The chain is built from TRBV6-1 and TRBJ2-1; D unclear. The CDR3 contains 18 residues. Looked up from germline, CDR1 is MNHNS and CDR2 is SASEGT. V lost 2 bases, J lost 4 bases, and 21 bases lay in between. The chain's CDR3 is CASSELNSISPSYNEQFF. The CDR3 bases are TGTGCCAGCAGTGAATTGAACTCAATTAGCCCGTCTTACAATGAGCAGTTCTTC.

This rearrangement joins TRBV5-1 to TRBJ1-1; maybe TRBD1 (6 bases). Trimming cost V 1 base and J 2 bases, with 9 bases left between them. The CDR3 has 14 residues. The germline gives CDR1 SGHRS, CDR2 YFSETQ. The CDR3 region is CASSLWGRNTEAFF. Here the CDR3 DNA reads TGCGCCAGCAGCTTGTGGGGGCGTAACACTGAAGCTTTCTTT.

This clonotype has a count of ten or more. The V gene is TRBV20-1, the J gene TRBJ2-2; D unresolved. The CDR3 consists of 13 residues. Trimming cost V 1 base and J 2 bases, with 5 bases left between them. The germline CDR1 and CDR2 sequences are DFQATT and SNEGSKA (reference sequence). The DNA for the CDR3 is TGCAGTGCTAGAGTTATAAACACCGGGGAGCTGTTTTTT. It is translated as CSARVINTGELFF.

The CDR3 DNA sequence: TGTGCCAGCAGTTACGGATCCGGGGAGAAGACCCAGTACTTC. Encoded protein: CASSYGSGEKTQYF. This chain joins TRBV6-5 and TRBJ2-5; D may be TRBD2 (5 bases). CDR1 MNHEY and CDR2 SVGAGI come from the germline V gene. This CDR3 comprises 14 residues. Trimming stripped 2 bases from V and 6 bases from J, with 13 bases between.

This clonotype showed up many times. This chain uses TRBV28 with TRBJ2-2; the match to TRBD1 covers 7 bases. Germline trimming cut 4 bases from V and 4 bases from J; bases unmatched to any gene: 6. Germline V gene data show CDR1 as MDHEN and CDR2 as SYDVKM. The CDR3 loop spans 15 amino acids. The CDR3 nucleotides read TGTGCCAGCAGTTCGCCGGGACAGTCCACCGGGGAGCTGTTTTTT. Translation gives CASSSPGQSTGELFF.

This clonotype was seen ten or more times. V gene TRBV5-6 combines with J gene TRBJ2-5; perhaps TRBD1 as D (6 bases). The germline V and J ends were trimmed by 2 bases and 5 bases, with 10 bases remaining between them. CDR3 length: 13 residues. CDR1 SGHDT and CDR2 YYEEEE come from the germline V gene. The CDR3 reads CASSLNRVETQYF. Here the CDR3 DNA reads TGTGCCAGCAGCTTAAACAGGGTTGAGACCCAGTACTTC.

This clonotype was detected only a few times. The CDR3 loop reads CASSLEFARGEQYV. CDR3 DNA sequence: TGTGCCAGCAGTTTAGAATTTGCCAGGGGCGAGCAGTACGTC. The rearrangement uses TRBV12-3 or TRBV12-4 and TRBJ2-7; possible D gene TRBD1, 6 bases. This CDR3 contains 14 residues. Trimming removed 1 base from V and 6 bases from J, with 13 bases in between.

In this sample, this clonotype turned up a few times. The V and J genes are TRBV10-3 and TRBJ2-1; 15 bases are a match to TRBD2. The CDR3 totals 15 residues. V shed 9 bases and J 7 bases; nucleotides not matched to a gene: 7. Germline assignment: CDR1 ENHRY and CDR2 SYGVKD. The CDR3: CAIEPGLAGGNEQFF. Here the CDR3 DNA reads TGTGCCATTGAACCGGGACTAGCGGGGGGTAATGAGCAGTTCTTC.

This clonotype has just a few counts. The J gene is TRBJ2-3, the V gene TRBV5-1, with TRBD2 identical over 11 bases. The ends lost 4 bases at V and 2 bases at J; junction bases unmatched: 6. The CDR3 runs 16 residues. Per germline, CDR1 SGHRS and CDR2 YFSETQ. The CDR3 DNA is TGCGCCAGCAGCAGGGGACTAGCGGTCATCACAGATACGCAGTATTTT. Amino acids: CASSRGLAVITDTQYF.

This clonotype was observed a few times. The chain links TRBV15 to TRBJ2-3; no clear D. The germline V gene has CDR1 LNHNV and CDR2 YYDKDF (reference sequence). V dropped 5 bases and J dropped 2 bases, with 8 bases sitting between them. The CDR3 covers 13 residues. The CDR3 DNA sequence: TGTGCCACCAGCTCCCGGAACACAGATACGCAGTATTTT. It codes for CATSSRNTDTQYF.